This paragraph covers one T cell receptor beta chain sequence. Its antigen is undetermined. The CDR3 length is 14 residues. With 2 bases removed from V and 4 bases from J, the gap between germline ends came to 12 bases. CDR1 is SNHLY and CDR2 is FYNNEI in the germline V gene. The record originates from a study of beta chain features in type 1 diabetes. The wider study: Healthy donors resembled patients in age, gender and cell yields. Findings and limits, study-wide: Researchers report that Type 1 diabetes patients had moderately but significantly shorter TCRB CDR3s across all four CD4+ subsets. Patients with type 1 diabetes showed fewer VDJ junction insertions and more deletions. There was no resolution here of whether HLA type influences TCRB rearrangement.

Sequencing targeted expressed TCRB transcripts, as all isolated RNA had been reverse transcribed. Repertoires were generated with immunoSEQ multiplex PCR, while TCRdb's copy carries only in-frame clones and drops some. The sample consists of nearly 350,000 clones, less than 10% of them appearing once. The chain has TRBV2 and TRBJ2-7, with TRBD1 as a possible D gene (6 bases). This clonotype was obtained from a woman aged 18-29 years in good health. Sequencing was performed on central memory CD4+ T cells from blood. CDR3: CASSEQGSFYEQYF. The CDR3 bases are TGTGCCAGCAGTGAACAGGGGTCCTTTTACGAGCAGTACTTC.